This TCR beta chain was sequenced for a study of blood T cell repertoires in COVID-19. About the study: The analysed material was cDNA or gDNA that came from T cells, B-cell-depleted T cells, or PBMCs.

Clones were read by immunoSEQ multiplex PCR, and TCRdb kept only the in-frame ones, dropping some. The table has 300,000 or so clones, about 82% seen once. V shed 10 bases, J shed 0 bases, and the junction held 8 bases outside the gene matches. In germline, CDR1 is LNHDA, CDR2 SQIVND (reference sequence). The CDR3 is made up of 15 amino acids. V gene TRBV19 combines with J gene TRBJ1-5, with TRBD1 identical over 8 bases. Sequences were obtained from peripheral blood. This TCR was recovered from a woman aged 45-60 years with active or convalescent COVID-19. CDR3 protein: CATTVTGGSNQPQHF. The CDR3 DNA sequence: TGTGCCACTACTGTAACAGGGGGTAGCAATCAGCCCCAGCATTTT.